Listed below are T cell receptor beta chains from one sample, sequenced in a study of blood T cell repertoires in COVID-19. The method was immunoSEQ multiplex PCR; TCRdb's version includes in-frame clones alone and lacks a portion of them. This table holds around 160,000 clones, around 82% found once. What was sequenced was peripheral blood. The receptors come from a man between 60 and 75 years old with active or convalescent COVID-19. Both conserved end residues are part of each CDR3. D genes are given only for firm matches. Rows may omit the clone size; those that give it use once, few, many or a size class.

v_gene: TRBV9; d_gene: TRBD2; len: 16; abundance: -; j_gene: TRBJ2-1; CDR3aa: CASSVRTSGSYNEQFF; CDR3nt: TGTGCCAGCAGCGTTAGGACTAGCGGGAGCTACAATGAGCAGTTCTTC
v_gene: TRBV5-1; d_gene: -; len: 15; abundance: -; j_gene: TRBJ1-1; CDR3aa: CASSLAGGSGTEAFF; CDR3nt: TGCGCCAGCAGCTTGGCCGGGGGTTCGGGCACTGAAGCTTTCTTT
v_gene: TRBV28; d_gene: TRBD2; len: 15; abundance: -; j_gene: TRBJ2-1; CDR3aa: CASSNQREDRNEQFF; CDR3nt: TGTGCCAGCAGTAACCAGCGGGAGGATAGGAATGAGCAGTTCTTC
v_gene: TRBV4-1; d_gene: -; len: 15; abundance: -; j_gene: TRBJ1-2; CDR3aa: CASSQDKQGFYGYTF; CDR3nt: TGCGCCAGCAGCCAAGATAAACAGGGATTCTATGGCTACACCTTC
v_gene: TRBV5-6; d_gene: -; len: 13; abundance: many; j_gene: TRBJ2-2; CDR3aa: CASSFGGDGELFF; CDR3nt: TGTGCCAGCAGCTTCGGCGGTGACGGGGAGCTGTTTTTT
v_gene: TRBV7-3; d_gene: -; len: 15; abundance: once; j_gene: TRBJ2-1; CDR3aa: CASSPFGGPRNEQFF; CDR3nt: TGTGCCAGCAGCCCATTTGGAGGGCCTAGGAATGAGCAGTTCTTC
v_gene: TRBV4-2; d_gene: TRBD1; len: 19; abundance: once; j_gene: TRBJ2-7; CDR3aa: CASSQDRLRGGQGVYEQYF; CDR3nt: TGTGCCAGCAGCCAAGATAGGCTGCGAGGGGGACAGGGGGTCTACGAGCAGTACTTC
v_gene: TRBV6-5; d_gene: -; len: 15; abundance: -; j_gene: TRBJ2-2; CDR3aa: CASSTSGSNTGELFF; CDR3nt: TGTGCCAGCAGTACCAGCGGGTCGAACACCGGGGAGCTGTTTTTT
v_gene: TRBV7-9; d_gene: TRBD2; len: 14; abundance: few; j_gene: TRBJ2-7; CDR3aa: CASSSTSGIEEQYF; CDR3nt: TGTGCCAGCAGCTCAACTAGCGGCATAGAAGAGCAGTACTTC
v_gene: TRBV11-2; d_gene: -; len: 13; abundance: -; j_gene: TRBJ1-2; CDR3aa: CASSSYSPGGYTF; CDR3nt: TGTGCCAGCAGCTCCTACTCTCCGGGGGGCTACACCTTC
v_gene: TRBV25-1; d_gene: -; len: 14; abundance: -; j_gene: TRBJ2-5; CDR3aa: CASNEGGVQETQYF; CDR3nt: TGTGCCAGCAACGAGGGAGGCGTACAAGAGACCCAGTACTTC
v_gene: TRBV25-1; d_gene: TRBD1; len: 13; abundance: -; j_gene: TRBJ1-1; CDR3aa: CASRQGANTEAFF; CDR3nt: TGTGCCAGCAGACAGGGGGCGAACACTGAAGCTTTCTTT
v_gene: TRBV12-3/TRBV12-4; d_gene: -; len: 13; abundance: -; j_gene: TRBJ1-4; CDR3aa: CASSNDRRGKLFF; CDR3nt: TGTGCCAGCAGCAACGACAGAAGGGGAAAACTGTTTTTT
v_gene: TRBV7-3; d_gene: TRBD2; len: 14; abundance: -; j_gene: TRBJ2-1; CDR3aa: CASSLSSGSSQQFF; CDR3nt: TGTGCCAGCAGCTTATCCAGCGGGAGTTCACAGCAGTTCTTC
v_gene: TRBV19; d_gene: -; len: 16; abundance: -; j_gene: TRBJ1-5; CDR3aa: CASSQARTASNQPQHF; CDR3nt: TGTGCCAGTAGCCAAGCCCGGACAGCTAGCAATCAGCCCCAGCATTTT
v_gene: TRBV6-4; d_gene: TRBD2; len: 16; abundance: once; j_gene: TRBJ2-5; CDR3aa: CASSDSTSGRWETQYF; CDR3nt: TGTGCCAGCAGTGACTCGACTAGCGGGAGATGGGAGACCCAGTACTTC
v_gene: TRBV9; d_gene: TRBD2; len: 15; abundance: few; j_gene: TRBJ2-1; CDR3aa: CASSVVSGRGYEQFF; CDR3nt: TGTGCCAGCAGCGTAGTTAGCGGGAGGGGCTATGAGCAGTTCTTC
v_gene: TRBV28; d_gene: TRBD2; len: 17; abundance: -; j_gene: TRBJ2-3; CDR3aa: CASSPSAGGSMRDTQYF; CDR3nt: TGTGCCAGCAGTCCCTCAGCGGGAGGGTCCATGCGGGATACGCAGTATTTT
v_gene: TRBV28; d_gene: TRBD2; len: 15; abundance: -; j_gene: TRBJ2-1; CDR3aa: CASSRSSGRIGEQFF; CDR3nt: TGTGCCAGCAGTCGATCTAGCGGGAGAATCGGTGAGCAGTTCTTC
v_gene: TRBV9; d_gene: TRBD1; len: 14; abundance: -; j_gene: TRBJ2-5; CDR3aa: CASSVGGQQETQYF; CDR3nt: TGTGCCAGCAGCGTAGGGGGACAGCAAGAGACCCAGTACTTC
v_gene: TRBV11-3; d_gene: -; len: 18; abundance: -; j_gene: TRBJ1-5; CDR3aa: CASSLEWVMDRSNQPQHF; CDR3nt: TGTGCCAGCAGCTTAGAGTGGGTAATGGACAGAAGCAATCAGCCCCAGCATTTT
v_gene: TRBV18; d_gene: -; len: 15; abundance: -; j_gene: TRBJ2-3; CDR3aa: CASSPLTVGTDTQYF; CDR3nt: TGTGCCAGCTCACCCCTGACAGTGGGCACAGATACGCAGTATTTT
v_gene: TRBV28; d_gene: TRBD1; len: 19; abundance: -; j_gene: TRBJ1-3; CDR3aa: CARSRYSIPGTVSGNTIYF; CDR3nt: TGTGCCAGATCCCGCTACTCGATCCCCGGGACAGTCTCTGGAAACACCATATATTTT
v_gene: TRBV20-1; d_gene: -; len: 13; abundance: -; j_gene: TRBJ2-7; CDR3aa: CSASEFRSYEQYF; CDR3nt: TGCAGTGCTAGTGAGTTTAGGAGCTACGAGCAGTACTTC
v_gene: TRBV15; d_gene: TRBD1; len: 15; abundance: -; j_gene: TRBJ2-2; CDR3aa: CATSREQGFTGELFF; CDR3nt: TGTGCCACCAGCAGAGAACAGGGGTTCACCGGGGAGCTGTTTTTT
v_gene: TRBV7-3; d_gene: TRBD2; len: 18; abundance: -; j_gene: TRBJ2-1; CDR3aa: CASSYRVGGTSGYNEQFF; CDR3nt: TGTGCCAGCAGCTACCGAGTGGGAGGGACTAGCGGATACAATGAGCAGTTCTTC
v_gene: TRBV15; d_gene: TRBD2; len: 19; abundance: once; j_gene: TRBJ2-1; CDR3aa: CATSRDQGGFGGGSSEQFF; CDR3nt: TGTGCCACCAGCAGAGATCAGGGAGGGTTTGGTGGCGGGAGTAGTGAGCAGTTCTTC
v_gene: TRBV7-9; d_gene: -; len: 10; abundance: once; j_gene: TRBJ1-2; CDR3aa: CASSFGGYTF; CDR3nt: TGTGCCAGCAGCTTCGGTGGCTACACCTTC
v_gene: TRBV7-2; d_gene: TRBD2; len: 15; abundance: once; j_gene: TRBJ2-7; CDR3aa: CASSSSGTSFYEQYF; CDR3nt: TGTGCCAGCAGCTCATCCGGGACTAGTTTCTACGAGCAGTACTTC
v_gene: TRBV5-1; d_gene: -; len: 13; abundance: -; j_gene: TRBJ2-7; CDR3aa: CASSQDSSYEQYF; CDR3nt: TGCGCCAGCAGCCAGGACAGCTCCTACGAGCAGTACTTC
v_gene: TRBV28; d_gene: -; len: 12; abundance: once; j_gene: TRBJ1-5; CDR3aa: CASGLSNQPQHF; CDR3nt: TGTGCATCAGGACTCAGCAATCAGCCCCAGCATTTT
v_gene: TRBV3-1/TRBV3-2; d_gene: -; len: 13; abundance: -; j_gene: TRBJ2-5; CDR3aa: CASSQTIEGWGYF; CDR3nt: TGTGCCAGCAGCCAAACCATAGAGGGCTGGGGGTACTTC
v_gene: TRBV28; d_gene: -; len: 13; abundance: -; j_gene: TRBJ2-7; CDR3aa: CASSLTVPYEQYF; CDR3nt: TGTGCCAGCAGTTTGACAGTCCCCTACGAGCAGTACTTC
v_gene: TRBV7-2; d_gene: -; len: 12; abundance: -; j_gene: TRBJ2-5; CDR3aa: CASSWGLETQYF; CDR3nt: TGTGCCAGCAGCTGGGGCCTAGAGACCCAGTACTTC
v_gene: TRBV7-9; d_gene: -; len: 14; abundance: -; j_gene: TRBJ1-5; CDR3aa: CASSLDGGSQPQHF; CDR3nt: TGTGCCAGCAGCTTAGACGGGGGAAGCCAGCCCCAGCATTTT
v_gene: TRBV12-5; d_gene: TRBD2; len: 16; abundance: -; j_gene: TRBJ2-1; CDR3aa: CASGPSKAGYYNEQFF; CDR3nt: TGTGCTAGTGGCCCTTCCAAAGCGGGGTACTACAATGAGCAGTTCTTC
v_gene: TRBV3-1/TRBV3-2; d_gene: TRBD1; len: 17; abundance: -; j_gene: TRBJ2-5; CDR3aa: CASSPMDRGAGQETQYF; CDR3nt: TGTGCCAGCAGCCCGATGGACAGGGGGGCGGGCCAAGAGACCCAGTACTTC
v_gene: TRBV3-1/TRBV3-2; d_gene: TRBD1; len: 15; abundance: -; j_gene: TRBJ2-7; CDR3aa: CASSQEIQGAYEQYF; CDR3nt: TGTGCCAGCAGCCAAGAGATCCAGGGGGCGTACGAGCAGTACTTC
v_gene: TRBV7-2; d_gene: -; len: 14; abundance: -; j_gene: TRBJ2-5; CDR3aa: CASSLGPGQETQYF; CDR3nt: TGTGCCAGCAGCTTAGGACCAGGCCAAGAGACCCAGTACTTC
v_gene: TRBV7-2; d_gene: -; len: 13; abundance: -; j_gene: TRBJ2-1; CDR3aa: CASSEGLKDEQFF; CDR3nt: TGTGCCAGCAGCGAGGGACTTAAAGATGAGCAGTTCTTC